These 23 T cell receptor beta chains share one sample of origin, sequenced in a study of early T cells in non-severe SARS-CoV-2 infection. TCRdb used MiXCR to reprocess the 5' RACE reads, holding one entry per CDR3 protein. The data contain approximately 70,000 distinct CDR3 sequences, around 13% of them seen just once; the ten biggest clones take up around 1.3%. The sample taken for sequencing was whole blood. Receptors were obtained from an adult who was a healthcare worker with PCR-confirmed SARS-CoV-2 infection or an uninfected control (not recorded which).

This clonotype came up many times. The CDR3 bases are TGTGCCAGCGGGGGGGCGGGCGGCTACACCTTC. Amino acid sequence: CASGGAGGYTF. This chain joins TRBV3-1 and TRBJ1-2; D may be TRBD1 (6 bases). From germline, CDR1 is LGHDT and CDR2 YNNKEL (reference sequence). The CDR3 length is 11 residues. Trimming removed 8 bases at V and 8 bases at J, with 12 bases between. Based on the CDR3 plus reference TRBV3-1 and TRBJ1-2, the full variable domain is DTAVSQTPKYLVTQMGNDKSIKCEQNLGHDTMYWYKQDSKKFLKIMFSYNNKELIINETVPNRFSPKSPDKAHLNLHINSLELGDSAVYFCASGGAGGYTFGSGTRLTVV.

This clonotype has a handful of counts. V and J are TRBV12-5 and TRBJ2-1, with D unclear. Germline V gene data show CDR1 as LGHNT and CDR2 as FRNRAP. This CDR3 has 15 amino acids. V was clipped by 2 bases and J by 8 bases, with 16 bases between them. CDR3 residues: CASGLPRLRGDEQFF. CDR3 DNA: TGTGCTAGTGGTTTGCCCCGCCTACGAGGAGATGAGCAGTTCTTC. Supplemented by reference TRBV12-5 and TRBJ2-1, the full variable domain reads DARVTQTPRHKVTEMGQEVTMRCQPILGHNTVFWYRQTMMQGLELLAYFRNRAPLDDSGMPKDRFSAEMPDATLATLKIQPSEPRDSAVYFCASGLPRLRGDEQFFGPGTRLTVL.

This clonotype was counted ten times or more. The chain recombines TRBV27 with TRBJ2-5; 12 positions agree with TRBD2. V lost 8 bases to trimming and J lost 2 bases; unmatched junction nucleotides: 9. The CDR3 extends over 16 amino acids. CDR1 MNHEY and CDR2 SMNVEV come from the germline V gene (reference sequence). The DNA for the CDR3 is TGTGCCAGCGCCGTCACCGGGACTAGCGGGCAAGAGACCCAGTACTTC. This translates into CASAVTGTSGQETQYF.

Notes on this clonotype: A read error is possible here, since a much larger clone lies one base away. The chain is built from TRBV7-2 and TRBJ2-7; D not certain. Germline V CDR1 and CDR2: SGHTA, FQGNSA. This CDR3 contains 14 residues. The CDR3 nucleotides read TGTGCCATCAGCTTATACCTTAGCTCCTACGAGCAGTACTTC. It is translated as CAISLYLSSYEQYF.

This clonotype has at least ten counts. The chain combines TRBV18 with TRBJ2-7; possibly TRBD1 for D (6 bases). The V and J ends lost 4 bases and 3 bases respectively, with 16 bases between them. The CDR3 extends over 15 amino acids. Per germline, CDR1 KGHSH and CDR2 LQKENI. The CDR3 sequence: CASSQYRDTLYEQYF. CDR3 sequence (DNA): TGTGCCAGCTCACAATACCGGGACACGCTCTACGAGCAGTACTTC.

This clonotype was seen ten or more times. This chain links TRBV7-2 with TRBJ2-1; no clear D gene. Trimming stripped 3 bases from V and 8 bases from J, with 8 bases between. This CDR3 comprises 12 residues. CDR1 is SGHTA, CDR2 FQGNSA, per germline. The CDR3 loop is CASSLKRDEQFF. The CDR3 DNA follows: TGTGCCAGCAGCTTGAAAAGGGATGAGCAGTTCTTC. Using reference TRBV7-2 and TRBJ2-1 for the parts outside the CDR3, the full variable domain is GAGVSQSPSNKVTEKGKDVELRCDPISGHTALYWYRQSLGQGLEFLIYFQGNSAPDKSGLPSDRFSAERTGGSVSTLTIQRTQQEDSAVYLCASSLKRDEQFFGPGTRLTVL.

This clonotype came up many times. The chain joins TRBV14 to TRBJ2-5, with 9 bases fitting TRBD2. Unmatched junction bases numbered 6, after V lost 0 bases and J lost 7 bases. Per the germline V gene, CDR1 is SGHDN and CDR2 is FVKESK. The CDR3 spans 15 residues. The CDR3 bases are TGTGCCAGCAGCCAAGACGGGCTAGCGGGATTGACCCAGTACTTC. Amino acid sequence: CASSQDGLAGLTQYF. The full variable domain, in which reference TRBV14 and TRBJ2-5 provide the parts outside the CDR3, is EAGVTQFPSHSVIEKGQTVTLRCDPISGHDNLYWYRRVMGKEIKFLLHFVKESKQDESGMPNNRFLAERTGGTYSTLKVQPAELEDSGVYFCASSQDGLAGLTQYFGPGTRLLVL.

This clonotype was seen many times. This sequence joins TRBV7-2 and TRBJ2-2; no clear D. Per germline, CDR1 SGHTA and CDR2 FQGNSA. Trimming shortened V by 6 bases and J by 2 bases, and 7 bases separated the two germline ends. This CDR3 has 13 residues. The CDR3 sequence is CASRPTNTGELFF. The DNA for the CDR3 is TGTGCCAGCAGGCCGACAAACACCGGGGAGCTGTTTTTT.

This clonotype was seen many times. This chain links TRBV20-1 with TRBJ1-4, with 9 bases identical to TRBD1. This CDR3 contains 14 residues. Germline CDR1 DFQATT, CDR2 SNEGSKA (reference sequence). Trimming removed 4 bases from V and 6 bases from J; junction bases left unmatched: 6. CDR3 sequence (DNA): TGCAGTGCTAACTACAGGGGGCGAGATGAAAAACTGTTTTTT. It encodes CSANYRGRDEKLFF.

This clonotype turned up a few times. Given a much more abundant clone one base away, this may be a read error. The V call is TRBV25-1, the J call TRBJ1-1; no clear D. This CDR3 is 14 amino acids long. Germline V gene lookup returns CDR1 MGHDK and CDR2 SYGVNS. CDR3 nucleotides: TGTGTCAGCAGTGGGAGGCTGCAGAACACTGAAGCTTTCTTT. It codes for CVSSGRLQNTEAFF.

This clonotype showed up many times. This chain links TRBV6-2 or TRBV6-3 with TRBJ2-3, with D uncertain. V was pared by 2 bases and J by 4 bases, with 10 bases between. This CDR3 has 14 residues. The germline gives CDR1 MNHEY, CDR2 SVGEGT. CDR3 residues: CASSYNGPPDTQYF. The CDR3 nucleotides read TGTGCCAGCAGTTACAACGGACCCCCAGATACGCAGTATTTT.

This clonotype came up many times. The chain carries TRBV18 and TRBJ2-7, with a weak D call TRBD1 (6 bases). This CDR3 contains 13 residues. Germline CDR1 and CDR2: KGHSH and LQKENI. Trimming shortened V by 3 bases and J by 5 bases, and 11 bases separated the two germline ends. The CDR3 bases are TGTGCCAGCTCACCCGATTCAGGGGACGAGCAGTACTTC. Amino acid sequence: CASSPDSGDEQYF.

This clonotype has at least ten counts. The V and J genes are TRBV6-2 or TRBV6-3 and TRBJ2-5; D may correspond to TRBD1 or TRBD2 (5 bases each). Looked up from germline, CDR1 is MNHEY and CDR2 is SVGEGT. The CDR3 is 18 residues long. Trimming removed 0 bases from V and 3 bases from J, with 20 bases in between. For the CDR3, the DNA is TGTGCCAGCAGTTACTCGCCCAACAGGACGGGGAAGAAAGAGACCCAGTACTTC. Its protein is CASSYSPNRTGKKETQYF.

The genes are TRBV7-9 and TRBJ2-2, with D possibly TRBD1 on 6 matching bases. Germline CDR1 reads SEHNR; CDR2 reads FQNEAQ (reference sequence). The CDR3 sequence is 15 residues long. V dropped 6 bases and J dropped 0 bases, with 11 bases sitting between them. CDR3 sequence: CASRPQGSNTGELFF. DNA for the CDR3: TGTGCCAGCAGACCACAGGGTTCGAACACCGGGGAGCTGTTTTTT.

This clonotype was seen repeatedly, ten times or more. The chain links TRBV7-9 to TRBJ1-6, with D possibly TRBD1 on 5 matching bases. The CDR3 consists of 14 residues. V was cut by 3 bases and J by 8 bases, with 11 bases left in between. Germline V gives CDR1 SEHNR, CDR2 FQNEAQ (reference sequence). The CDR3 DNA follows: TGTGCCAGCAGCTTGGGACCCGGGGATTCACCCCTCCACTTT. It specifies CASSLGPGDSPLHF.

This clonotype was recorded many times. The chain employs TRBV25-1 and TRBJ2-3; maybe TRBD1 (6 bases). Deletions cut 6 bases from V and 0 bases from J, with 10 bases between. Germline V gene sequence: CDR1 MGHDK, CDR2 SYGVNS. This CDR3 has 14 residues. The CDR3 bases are TGTGCCAGCAGGCAGGGGCCTAGCACAGATACGCAGTATTTT. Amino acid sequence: CASRQGPSTDTQYF.

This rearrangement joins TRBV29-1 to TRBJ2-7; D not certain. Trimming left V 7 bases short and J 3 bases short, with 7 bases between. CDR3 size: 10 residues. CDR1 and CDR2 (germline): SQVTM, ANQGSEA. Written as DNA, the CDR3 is TGCAGCGCACGGAGCTACGAGCAGTACTTC. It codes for CSARSYEQYF.

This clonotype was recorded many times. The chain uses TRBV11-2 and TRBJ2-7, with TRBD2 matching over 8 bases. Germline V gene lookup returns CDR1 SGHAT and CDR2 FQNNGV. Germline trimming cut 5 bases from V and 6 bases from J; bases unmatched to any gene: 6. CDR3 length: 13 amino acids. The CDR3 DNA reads TGTGCCAGCAGCCCGGGGGGGATTCGCGAGCAGTACTTC. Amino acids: CASSPGGIREQYF.

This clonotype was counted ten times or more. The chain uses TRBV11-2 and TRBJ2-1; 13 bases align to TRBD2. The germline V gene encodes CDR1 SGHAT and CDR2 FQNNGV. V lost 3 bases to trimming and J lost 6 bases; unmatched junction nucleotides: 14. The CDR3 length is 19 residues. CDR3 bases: TGTGCCAGCAGCTTGGCCGGGACTAGCGGGACATGGAGGGTCAATGAGCAGTTCTTC. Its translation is CASSLAGTSGTWRVNEQFF.

CDR3 nucleotides: TGTGCCAGCAGCCTAAGGAGGGCCAATCAGCCCCAGCATTTT. Its protein product is CASSLRRANQPQHF. This chain links TRBV28 with TRBJ1-5; D is undetermined. V dropped 6 bases and J dropped 3 bases, with 12 bases sitting between them. Germline CDR1 reads MDHEN; CDR2 reads SYDVKM. CDR3 length: 14 residues.

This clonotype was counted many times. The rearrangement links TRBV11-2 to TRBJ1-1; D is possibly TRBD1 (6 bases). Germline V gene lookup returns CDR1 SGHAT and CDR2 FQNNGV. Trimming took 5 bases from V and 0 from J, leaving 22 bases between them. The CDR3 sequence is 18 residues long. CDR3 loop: CASSPWTAFTYMNTEAFF. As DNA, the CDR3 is TGTGCCAGCAGCCCCTGGACAGCTTTTACTTACATGAACACTGAAGCTTTCTTT.

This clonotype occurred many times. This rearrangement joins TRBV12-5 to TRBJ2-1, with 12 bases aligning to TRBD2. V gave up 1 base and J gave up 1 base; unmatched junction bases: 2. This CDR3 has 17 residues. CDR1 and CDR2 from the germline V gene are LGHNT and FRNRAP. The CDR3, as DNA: TGTGCTAGTGGTTTGGCTAGCGGGAGGGCTTCCTACAATGAGCAGTTCTTC. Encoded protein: CASGLASGRASYNEQFF.

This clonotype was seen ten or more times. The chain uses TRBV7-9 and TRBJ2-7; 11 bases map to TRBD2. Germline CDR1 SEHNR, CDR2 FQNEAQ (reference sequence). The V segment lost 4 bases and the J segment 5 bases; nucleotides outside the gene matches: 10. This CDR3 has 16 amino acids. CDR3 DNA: TGTGCCAGCAGCTCTTCACAGACTAGCGGGGTCCACGAGCAGTACTTC. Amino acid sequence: CASSSSQTSGVHEQYF.